The entry below describes one T cell receptor (beta chain). The antigen is undetermined. Germline V gene data show CDR1 as SGHTA and CDR2 as FQGTGA. The CDR3 contains 13 residues. Trimming shortened V by 4 bases and J by 4 bases, and 10 bases separated the two germline ends. The sample belongs to a study of Ad26.COV2.S vaccination and SARS-CoV-2 variants. Indicated treatment: some 20 received Ad26.COV2.S at low or high dose, single or two shots; 5 received placebo; per-sample allocation not given. Day 63 after the first vaccine or placebo injection was the time point for sampling. Boston provided a donor who was an adult aged 18-55 years. Study findings and constraints: Placebo recipients had lower spike-specific TCR breadth than vaccine recipients. The TCR-based breadth and depth measures might underestimate overall T cell responses.

Assay: immunoSEQ multiplex PCR; the TCRdb copy retains only in-frame clones and omits some. The data contain more than 300,000 clones, 85% to 90% of them singletons. The sequences come from peripheral blood, collected in a trial of Ad26.COV2.S vaccine versus placebo. This chain joins TRBV7-3 and TRBJ1-1; TRBD1 might be the D (5 bases). This receptor was identified in a person between 18 and 59 years old who received the Ad26.COV2.S COVID-19 vaccine or a placebo. Written as DNA, the CDR3 is TGTGCCAGCAGCTATACCCAGGGCACTGAAGCTTTCTTT. This gives the protein CASSYTQGTEAFF.